The clone carrying this TCR beta chain was observed at least ten times. Trimming at V came to 5 bases and at J to 4 bases, leaving 6 bases not matched to a gene. Per germline, CDR1 SGHTA and CDR2 FQGNSA. The CDR3 length is 16 residues. The sample originates from a study of T cell repertoires in cytomegalovirus infection. A single record per CDR3 protein comes from TCRdb applying MiXCR to the reads. This sample has approximately 240,000 distinct CDR3 sequences, with approximately 13% found just once. The specimen sequenced was PBMCs. The rearrangement links TRBV7-2 to TRBJ2-1; 12 nucleotides line up with TRBD2. This receptor was taken from a human donor in good health (CMV status not recorded). Some clones in this sample may be carry-over from other donors' samples. This CDR3 is CASSLRLAGAYNEQFF. The CDR3 coding sequence is TGTGCCAGCAGCCTAAGACTAGCGGGAGCGTACAATGAGCAGTTCTTC.